This T cell receptor (beta chain) was identified during a study of regulatory T cells in long-lasting Graves disease. Study details: Graves' patients diagnosed newly had used antithyroid drugs under 3 months. Study results and limitations: Among persistent patients, a larger number of public clonotypes were shared (about 2,700) than among newly diagnosed patients (under 1,000). Persistent disease preferred TRBV28, TRBJ1-2 and TRBJ2-5.

Arm-PCR of CDR3 regions and iRepertoire HTBI primers were the basis on which TCR beta libraries were built. Each CDR3 protein is one row after TCRdb ran MiXCR on the multiplex PCR reads. The sample records 350,000 to 550,000 distinct CDR3 sequences, about 14% being singletons. The time point denotes: newly diagnosed GD, antithyroid drugs for less than 3 months. RNA extracted from PBMCs served as the sequencing template. This clonotype was counted ten times or more. Its antigen is undetermined. V trimming: 4 bases; J trimming: 5 bases; junction bases outside the gene matches: 6. The CDR3 is 16 amino acids. Germline lookup yields CDR1 ENHRY and CDR2 SYGVKD. This sample also appeared in a second study, on T cells in Graves' hyperthyroidism and ophthalmopathy.

This receptor was identified in a woman between 45 and 65 years old with Graves disease. The source material was peripheral blood mononuclear cells (PBMCs), sampled at new diagnosis, from a patient treated with antithyroid drugs. The V gene is TRBV10-3, the J gene TRBJ2-1; TRBD2 aligns across 12 bases. In DNA, the CDR3 is TGTGCCATCAGTGCGACTAGCGGGAGTGCACACAATGAGCAGTTCTTC. This codes for CAISATSGSAHNEQFF.